A selection of T cell receptor beta chains follows, all from one sample in a study of blood T cell repertoires in COVID-19. Generated by immunoSEQ multiplex PCR, the TCRdb table keeps only in-frame clones and is missing some. The table records around 57,000 clones, roughly 91% of them present only once. Sequences were obtained from peripheral blood. The receptor set was obtained from a man aged 50 to 59 with active COVID-19. Both conserved end residues are part of each CDR3. A D gene is named only where the DNA matches it firmly. Expanded clones get a size class; other rows say once, few or many, or leave the size out.

j_gene: TRBJ1-2
d_gene: TRBD1
v_gene: TRBV7-9
abundance: NA
CDR3nt: TGTGCCAGCAGCGCCGGGACAGGGGGAGCTAACTATGGCTACACCTTC
CDR3aa: CASSAGTGGANYGYTF

j_gene: TRBJ2-1
d_gene: TRBD2
v_gene: TRBV7-2
abundance: NA
CDR3nt: TGTGCCAGCAGCCTTGGGACTAGTGAGCAGTTCTTC
CDR3aa: CASSLGTSEQFF

j_gene: TRBJ2-7
d_gene: NA
v_gene: TRBV5-1
abundance: few
CDR3nt: TGCGCCAGCAGCTCACAGGGCAGCGAGCAGTACTTC
CDR3aa: CASSSQGSEQYF

j_gene: TRBJ1-5
d_gene: TRBD1
v_gene: TRBV28
abundance: NA
CDR3nt: TGTGCCAGCAGTTTCGCGAAGGGGGCCCGTATTCAGCCCCAGCATTTT
CDR3aa: CASSFAKGARIQPQHF

j_gene: TRBJ2-7
d_gene: TRBD2
v_gene: TRBV5-1
abundance: NA
CDR3nt: TGCGCCAGCAGCTTGAGGTCGGGAGGGCCCTACGAGCAGTACTTC
CDR3aa: CASSLRSGGPYEQYF

j_gene: TRBJ2-5
d_gene: TRBD2
v_gene: TRBV3-1/TRBV3-2
abundance: NA
CDR3nt: TGTGCCAGCAGCCCACGAAAGGGGAGACTAGCGGGGGGGGCCCAAGAGACCCAGTACTTC
CDR3aa: CASSPRKGRLAGGAQETQYF

j_gene: TRBJ2-1
d_gene: TRBD2
v_gene: TRBV11-2
abundance: NA
CDR3nt: TGTGCCAGCAGCTTAAGGACTAGCGGGGGGGCCGGGCAGTTCTTC
CDR3aa: CASSLRTSGGAGQFF

j_gene: TRBJ2-4
d_gene: TRBD2
v_gene: TRBV3-1/TRBV3-2
abundance: NA
CDR3nt: TGTGCCAGCAGCCAAGGCCCCTCCCTACCGGGAGGAGGAAAGGGCATACTAGCCAAAAACATTCAGTACTTC
CDR3aa: CASSQGPSLPGGGKGILAKNIQYF

j_gene: TRBJ2-7
d_gene: TRBD1
v_gene: TRBV7-2
abundance: NA
CDR3nt: TGTGCCAGCAGCCTTGGGGGACAGGAAAACTTC
CDR3aa: CASSLGGQENF

j_gene: TRBJ1-6
d_gene: TRBD1
v_gene: TRBV2
abundance: NA
CDR3nt: TGTGCCAGCACCAATACAGGGGTGAATTCACCCCTCCACTTT
CDR3aa: CASTNTGVNSPLHF

j_gene: TRBJ2-5
d_gene: TRBD2
v_gene: TRBV18
abundance: NA
CDR3nt: TGTGCCAGCTCACCACTTACCCCAGCGGGGGGCGGAACCCAGTACTTC
CDR3aa: CASSPLTPAGGGTQYF

j_gene: TRBJ1-3
d_gene: TRBD1
v_gene: TRBV4-2
abundance: few
CDR3nt: TGTGCCAGCAGCCAAAGGACAGGGTCCTCTGGAAACACCATATATTTT
CDR3aa: CASSQRTGSSGNTIYF

j_gene: TRBJ2-5
d_gene: NA
v_gene: TRBV6-5
abundance: NA
CDR3nt: TGTGCCAGCAGTACGCAGGGGGCAGCGGGGGAGACCCAGTACTTC
CDR3aa: CASSTQGAAGETQYF

j_gene: TRBJ2-7
d_gene: TRBD2
v_gene: TRBV10-2
abundance: NA
CDR3nt: TGCGCCACCTCTACGGGGGGGGCGTACCAGCAGTACTTC
CDR3aa: CATSTGGAYQQYF

j_gene: TRBJ2-2
d_gene: NA
v_gene: TRBV9
abundance: NA
CDR3nt: TGTGCCAGCAGCGTAGAGGTGACAGCCGGGGAGCTGTTTTTT
CDR3aa: CASSVEVTAGELFF

j_gene: TRBJ1-6
d_gene: NA
v_gene: TRBV19
abundance: NA
CDR3nt: TGTGCCAGCTGCCTCAGGAGGGATTCACCCCTCCACTTT
CDR3aa: CASCLRRDSPLHF

j_gene: TRBJ2-2
d_gene: NA
v_gene: TRBV19
abundance: NA
CDR3nt: TGTGCCAGTAGTATCAAAAGGCGGATTAACACCGGGGAGCTGTTTTTT
CDR3aa: CASSIKRRINTGELFF

j_gene: TRBJ2-1
d_gene: TRBD2
v_gene: TRBV6-6
abundance: NA
CDR3nt: TGTGCCGTACTGGACCACTTAGCGGGAGGATACAATGAGCAGTTCTTC
CDR3aa: CAVLDHLAGGYNEQFF

j_gene: TRBJ1-1
d_gene: NA
v_gene: TRBV7-9
abundance: NA
CDR3nt: TGTGCCAGCAGCTTAGGGTCAGGGCCGGTCACTGAAGCTTTCTTT
CDR3aa: CASSLGSGPVTEAFF

j_gene: TRBJ2-5
d_gene: TRBD2
v_gene: TRBV5-1
abundance: NA
CDR3nt: TGCGCCAGCAGCTTGGAGGGGACTAGCGGGGACCAAGAGACCCAGTACTTC
CDR3aa: CASSLEGTSGDQETQYF

j_gene: TRBJ1-6
d_gene: NA
v_gene: TRBV2
abundance: NA
CDR3nt: TGTGCCAGCGGCCACAGGCCCCAGGGCTATAATTCACCCCTCCACTTT
CDR3aa: CASGHRPQGYNSPLHF

j_gene: TRBJ1-1
d_gene: NA
v_gene: TRBV5-1
abundance: NA
CDR3nt: TGCGCCAGCAGCTTGGCCTCGGGGGGCGCGGAACAAGCTTTCTTT
CDR3aa: CASSLASGGAEQAFF

j_gene: TRBJ1-1
d_gene: TRBD1
v_gene: TRBV18
abundance: once
CDR3nt: TGTGCCAGCTCACCCCTACAGGGGAGGAACACTGAAGCTTTCTTT
CDR3aa: CASSPLQGRNTEAFF

j_gene: TRBJ1-1
d_gene: NA
v_gene: TRBV3-1/TRBV3-2
abundance: NA
CDR3nt: TGTGCCAGCAGCCTTCTGACAAGTACGAACACTGAAGCTTTCTTT
CDR3aa: CASSLLTSTNTEAFF

j_gene: TRBJ1-4
d_gene: NA
v_gene: TRBV7-6
abundance: NA
CDR3nt: TGTGCCAGCAGCTTAGATCGCGGGGGGGGTAATGAAAAACTGTTTTTT
CDR3aa: CASSLDRGGGNEKLFF

j_gene: TRBJ2-7
d_gene: TRBD1
v_gene: TRBV18
abundance: NA
CDR3nt: TGTGCCAGCTCACCTAACCCGGGACAGGGGAAAGAGCAGTACTTC
CDR3aa: CASSPNPGQGKEQYF

j_gene: TRBJ1-6
d_gene: NA
v_gene: TRBV11-2
abundance: NA
CDR3nt: TGTGCCAGCAGCTTAGACCCCGGTTCACCCCTCCACTTT
CDR3aa: CASSLDPGSPLHF

j_gene: TRBJ2-1
d_gene: TRBD1
v_gene: TRBV29-1
abundance: NA
CDR3nt: TGCAGCGTTGCGGGACAGGGTACATACAATGAGCAGTTCTTC
CDR3aa: CSVAGQGTYNEQFF

j_gene: TRBJ1-1
d_gene: TRBD1
v_gene: TRBV6-2/TRBV6-3
abundance: NA
CDR3nt: TGTGCCAGCAGTTACGTGGACAGGGGGGACACTGAAGCTTTCTTT
CDR3aa: CASSYVDRGDTEAFF

j_gene: TRBJ1-1
d_gene: NA
v_gene: TRBV3-1/TRBV3-2
abundance: NA
CDR3nt: TGTGCCAGCAGTACGACAGCGAACACTGAAGCTTTCTTT
CDR3aa: CASSTTANTEAFF

j_gene: TRBJ1-3
d_gene: TRBD1
v_gene: TRBV18
abundance: NA
CDR3nt: TGTGCCAGCTCAACGGTTCAGGGGGCTCCGGCTGGAAACACCATATATTTT
CDR3aa: CASSTVQGAPAGNTIYF

j_gene: TRBJ1-1
d_gene: TRBD1
v_gene: TRBV7-9
abundance: NA
CDR3nt: TGTGCCAGCAGCTCCCGGGACAGGGGCTCGGTGAACACTGAAGCTTTCTTT
CDR3aa: CASSSRDRGSVNTEAFF

j_gene: TRBJ2-5
d_gene: NA
v_gene: TRBV5-1
abundance: NA
CDR3nt: TGCGCCAGCAGCTTGGTGGAGCCCCAAGAGACCCAGTACTTC
CDR3aa: CASSLVEPQETQYF

j_gene: TRBJ2-5
d_gene: NA
v_gene: TRBV9
abundance: NA
CDR3nt: TGTGCCAGCAGCCCAGGATCCTCCCCTTGGCGAGAGACCCAGTACTTC
CDR3aa: CASSPGSSPWRETQYF

j_gene: TRBJ2-7
d_gene: TRBD1
v_gene: TRBV13
abundance: NA
CDR3nt: TGTGCCAGCAGCGAGCTGAGACAGGGGGCGTACGAGCAGTACTTC
CDR3aa: CASSELRQGAYEQYF

j_gene: TRBJ1-5
d_gene: TRBD1
v_gene: TRBV28
abundance: NA
CDR3nt: TGTGCCAGCAGTTTAAACAGGGGTATAGGAAATCAGCCCCAGCATTTT
CDR3aa: CASSLNRGIGNQPQHF

j_gene: TRBJ2-1
d_gene: TRBD2
v_gene: TRBV6-6
abundance: once
CDR3nt: TGTGCCAGCTCAACTAGCGGGAGAGACAATGAGCAGTTCTTC
CDR3aa: CASSTSGRDNEQFF

j_gene: TRBJ2-5
d_gene: TRBD2
v_gene: TRBV5-1
abundance: NA
CDR3nt: TGCGCCAGCAGCTTGGCAAGCGGGGGGGCCGAGGAGACCCAGTACTTC
CDR3aa: CASSLASGGAEETQYF

j_gene: TRBJ2-7
d_gene: TRBD1
v_gene: TRBV7-2
abundance: NA
CDR3nt: TGTGCCAGCAGCTGGACAGGCGAGCAGTACTTC
CDR3aa: CASSWTGEQYF

j_gene: TRBJ2-7
d_gene: TRBD2
v_gene: TRBV29-1
abundance: few
CDR3nt: TGCAGCGTTGCCAGGGAGGGAGGCGGGTACGAGCAGTACTTC
CDR3aa: CSVAREGGGYEQYF

j_gene: TRBJ1-3
d_gene: TRBD1
v_gene: TRBV9
abundance: NA
CDR3nt: TGTGCCAGCAGCGCCAGGGGGCAAGTTGGAAACACCATATATTTT
CDR3aa: CASSARGQVGNTIYF

j_gene: TRBJ1-6
d_gene: NA
v_gene: TRBV4-1
abundance: NA
CDR3nt: TGCGCCAGCAGCCAAGAAAGGGGTTGGAATTCACCCCTCCACTTT
CDR3aa: CASSQERGWNSPLHF

j_gene: TRBJ2-1
d_gene: TRBD2
v_gene: TRBV14
abundance: NA
CDR3nt: TGTGCCAGCAGCCAAGAGGGACTAGGGCATGAGCAGTTCTTC
CDR3aa: CASSQEGLGHEQFF

j_gene: TRBJ1-1
d_gene: NA
v_gene: TRBV7-2
abundance: NA
CDR3nt: TGTGCCAGCAGCTTCAAGGGGAGGGCGAACACTGAAGCTTTCTTT
CDR3aa: CASSFKGRANTEAFF

j_gene: TRBJ2-1
d_gene: TRBD2
v_gene: TRBV28
abundance: NA
CDR3nt: TGTGCCAGTCGGGGACTAGGGAGGACCAATGAGCAGTTCTTC
CDR3aa: CASRGLGRTNEQFF

j_gene: TRBJ2-7
d_gene: TRBD1
v_gene: TRBV4-3
abundance: NA
CDR3nt: TGCGCCAGCAGCCAAGGGTGGGACAGCCCGTCCTACGAGCAGTACTTC
CDR3aa: CASSQGWDSPSYEQYF